One T cell receptor beta chain is described in this entry. This sample was included in a study of blood T cell repertoires in COVID-19. In the authors' methods: Scientists estimated how many nucleated cells there were by amplifying reference gene primers. TCRdb's copy holds only in-frame clones and misses some; the assay was immunoSEQ multiplex PCR. V, J and clone size were drawn from that table, and D and trimming were deduced from the DNA. The sample gives roughly 250,000 clones, 84% of which show up once; 15% to 19% is in the top ten. Germline CDR1 is SGHTA and CDR2 is FQGNSA. Trimming shortened V by 5 bases and J by 2 bases, and 15 bases separated the two germline ends. This CDR3 is built from 15 residues.

The sequence derives from a person aged 70 to 79 with COVID-19, enrolled during active disease. Source material: peripheral blood. V is TRBV7-2 and J is TRBJ2-5; D possibly corresponds to TRBD1 (6 bases). The CDR3 sequence is CASSLDGGKQETQYF. The DNA of the CDR3 is TGTGCCAGCAGCCTCGATGGGGGCAAACAAGAGACCCAGTACTTC.